These 20 T cell receptor beta chains came from one sample sequenced in a study of Ad26.COV2.S vaccination and SARS-CoV-2 variants. The method was immunoSEQ multiplex PCR; TCRdb's version includes in-frame clones alone and lacks a portion of them. This sample has about 350,000 clones; approximately 90% occur once, and the top ten carry under 4%. Sequencing was performed on peripheral blood, taken after recovery from COVID-19. These receptors came from a human donor who had recovered from COVID-19.

This chain uses TRBV14 with TRBJ1-2; a possible D gene is TRBD1 (5 bases). V was clipped by 2 bases and J by 2 bases, with 12 bases between them. Per germline, CDR1 SGHDN and CDR2 FVKESK. This CDR3 comprises 15 residues. CDR3: CASSQSRDLNYGYTF. The CDR3 DNA follows: TGTGCCAGCAGCCAATCCAGGGACCTCAACTATGGCTACACCTTC.

This sequence joins TRBV6-5 and TRBJ2-7; TRBD2 agrees at 9 bases. The CDR3 sequence is 15 residues long. Germline assignment: CDR1 MNHEY and CDR2 SVGAGI. V shed 3 bases, J shed 6 bases, and the junction held 9 bases outside the gene matches. This CDR3 reads CASSYGAGGLSEQYF. Here the CDR3 DNA reads TGTGCCAGCAGTTATGGCGCGGGGGGGCTCAGCGAGCAGTACTTC.

This chain connects TRBV6-5 to TRBJ1-6; D unresolved. The CDR3 sequence is 15 residues long. V lost 4 bases to trimming and J lost 0 bases, with 7 bases between them. The germline gives CDR1 MNHEY, CDR2 SVGAGI. The CDR3 reads CASSSRSSYNSPLHF. CDR3 in DNA: TGTGCCAGCAGTTCTAGGAGCTCCTATAATTCACCCCTCCACTTT.

The chain carries TRBV7-8 and TRBJ2-7; D call uncertain. This CDR3 has 11 residues. V dropped 4 bases and J dropped 7 bases, with 8 bases sitting between them. The germline CDR1 and CDR2 sequences are SGHVS and FQNEAQ. Here the CDR3 reads CASSSTREQYF. CDR3 sequence (DNA): TGTGCCAGCAGCTCGACCCGGGAGCAGTACTTC. Variable domain in full (rest from reference TRBV7-8 and TRBJ2-7): GAGVSQSPRYKVAKRGQDVALRCDPISGHVSLFWYQQALGQGPEFLTYFQNEAQLDKSGLPSDRFFAERPEGSVSTLKIQRTQQEDSAVYLCASSSTREQYFGPGTRLTVT.

The chain employs TRBV5-5 and TRBJ2-1; D possibly uses TRBD1 or TRBD2 (5 bases each). Germline assignment: CDR1 SGHKS and CDR2 YYEKEE (reference sequence). There are 18 residues in the CDR3. With 3 bases removed from V and 1 base from J, the gap between germline ends came to 20 bases. CDR3 amino acids: CASSSTWGSGFSYNEQFF. The CDR3 DNA follows: TGTGCCAGCAGCTCGACCTGGGGGTCAGGGTTTTCCTACAATGAGCAGTTCTTC.

The chain combines TRBV6-2 or TRBV6-3 with TRBJ1-2; the D is unclear. The germline V gene has CDR1 MNHEY and CDR2 SVGEGT. CDR3 size: 14 residues. V gave up 5 bases and J gave up 1 base, with 11 bases separating them. The CDR3 loop is CASSRRLINYGYTF. The DNA of the CDR3 is TGTGCCAGCAGTCGGAGACTGATTAACTATGGCTACACCTTC.

CDR3 DNA sequence: TGCGCCAGCAGCGGCGCCCAAGACCATCTAAGGTACGAGCAGTACTTC. This codes for CASSGAQDHLRYEQYF. The genes are TRBV5-1 and TRBJ2-7; D is unresolved. Trimming removed 4 bases at V and 4 bases at J, with 21 bases between. CDR3 length equals 16 residues. CDR1 SGHRS and CDR2 YFSETQ come from the germline V gene. The full variable domain, in which reference TRBV5-1 and TRBJ2-7 provide the parts outside the CDR3, is KAGVTQTPRYLIKTRGQQVTLSCSPISGHRSVSWYQQTPGQGLQFLFEYFSETQRNKGNFPGRFSGRQFSNSRSEMNVSTLELGDSALYLCASSGAQDHLRYEQYFGPGTRLTVT.

The CDR3 spells CATRDYSNTEAFF. In DNA, the CDR3 is TGTGCCACACGGGACTACTCGAACACTGAAGCTTTCTTT. The chain combines TRBV2 with TRBJ1-1; D may be TRBD1 (5 bases). Trimming removed 10 bases at V and 1 base at J, with 13 bases between. The CDR3 is 13 residues long. The V gene's germline CDR1 is SNHLY and CDR2 FYNNEI.

The chain combines TRBV7-6 with TRBJ2-5; no firm D call. Trimming cost V 7 bases and J 7 bases, with 22 bases left between them. The CDR3 consists of 15 residues. Germline CDR1 reads SGHVS; CDR2 reads FNYEAQ. CDR3 in amino acids: CASIPFGPGRRTQYF. In nucleotides, the CDR3 is TGTGCCAGCATCCCATTTGGCCCGGGCAGGCGGACCCAGTACTTC.

The chain has TRBV18 and TRBJ2-2; tentative D call: TRBD1 (5 bases). The V gene lost 5 bases and the J gene lost 6 bases, with 10 bases spanning the gap. The CDR3 loop spans 13 amino acids. Looked up from germline, CDR1 is KGHSH and CDR2 is LQKENI. Here the CDR3 reads CASSDRMSGELFF. CDR3 nucleotides: TGTGCCAGCTCAGACAGAATGTCCGGGGAGCTGTTTTTT.

This clone was counted between two and nine times. The chain recombines TRBV18 with TRBJ1-2, with a weak D call TRBD1 (5 bases). The CDR3 consists of 14 residues. Germline CDR1 KGHSH, CDR2 LQKENI. With 10 bases removed from V and 3 bases from J, the gap between germline ends came to 18 bases. CDR3 coding DNA: TGTGCCACCAAACTGGGAGGGGAAGACTATGGCTACACCTTC. This translates into CATKLGGEDYGYTF.

The rearrangement joins TRBV5-4 to TRBJ1-2, with 8 bases identical to TRBD1. V was clipped by 3 bases and J by 4 bases; unmatched bases: 5. The CDR3 consists of 14 residues. CDR1 and CDR2 from the germline V gene are SGHNT and YYREEE (reference sequence). The CDR3 loop reads CASSYGQGIYGYTF. DNA for the CDR3: TGTGCCAGCAGCTACGGACAGGGCATCTATGGCTACACCTTC.

This clone was detected only once. The rearrangement joins TRBV5-1 to TRBJ2-6; D may be TRBD2 (5 bases). CDR3 length equals 19 residues. The germline V and J ends were trimmed by 5 bases and 1 base, with 22 bases remaining between them. CDR1 is SGHRS and CDR2 is YFSETQ in the germline V gene. The CDR3 DNA is TGCGCCAGCAGACCGACGACCGTGAGGGATTGGTCTGGGGCCAACGTCCTGACTTTC. Translation gives CASRPTTVRDWSGANVLTF.

J is TRBJ1-4 and V is TRBV5-6; tentative D call: TRBD1 (6 bases). The CDR3 is made up of 15 amino acids. Trimming removed 4 bases from V and 7 bases from J, with 17 bases in between. CDR1 is SGHDT, CDR2 YYEEEE, per germline. The CDR3 DNA follows: TGTGCCAGCAGCCAACGAACAGGGAGGAGTGAAAAACTGTTTTTT. This sequence encodes CASSQRTGRSEKLFF.

V usage is TRBV7-9 and J usage is TRBJ1-2, with D hard to call. Trimming stripped 1 base from V and 6 bases from J, with 12 bases between. The CDR3 runs to 14 residues. The germline CDR1 and CDR2 sequences are SEHNR and FQNEAQ (reference sequence). The CDR3 loop reads CASSLDFNGDGYTF. The CDR3, as DNA: TGTGCCAGCAGCTTAGATTTTAATGGAGATGGCTACACCTTC.

V usage is TRBV3-1 (or the pseudogene TRBV3-2) and J usage is TRBJ2-1, with 7 bases identical to TRBD2. The junction had 3 bases not matched to a gene; V was cut back by 4 bases and J by 3 bases. The CDR3 totals 14 residues. In germline, CDR1 is LGHDT, CDR2 YNNKEL (reference sequence). For the CDR3, the DNA is TGTGCCAGCAGCCCGGGACTAATCTACAATGAGCAGTTCTTC. This translates into CASSPGLIYNEQFF.

The chain couples TRBV7-2 to TRBJ2-2; unclear D gene. The CDR3 sequence is 13 residues long. Germline CDR1 and CDR2: SGHTA and FQGNSA. The V end was cut by 4 bases, the J end by 2 bases, with 5 bases between. CDR3 sequence: CASSSHNTGELFF. CDR3 DNA: TGTGCCAGCAGCTCTCACAACACCGGGGAGCTGTTTTTT.

This clone was seen only a few times. This chain links TRBV5-5 with TRBJ1-1; D uncertain. CDR3 length equals 16 residues. With 0 bases removed from V and 5 bases from J, the gap between germline ends came to 17 bases. Germline values: CDR1 SGHKS, CDR2 YYEKEE (reference sequence). The CDR3 sequence is CASSLEARGGGTEAFF. The CDR3 nucleotides read TGTGCCAGCAGCTTGGAGGCCCGCGGAGGTGGGACTGAAGCTTTCTTT.

The chain has TRBV11-3 and TRBJ2-1; 8 nucleotides align to TRBD1. Germline-derived CDR1 and CDR2 are SGHNT and YENEEA. Trimming at V came to 1 base and at J to 0 bases, leaving 8 bases not matched to a gene. This CDR3 has 18 amino acids. The DNA for the CDR3 is TGTGCCAGCAGCTTAGGCGGGACAGGCCGATACTCCTACAATGAGCAGTTCTTC. It codes for CASSLGGTGRYSYNEQFF.

The chain couples TRBV9 to TRBJ1-1; possibly TRBD1 for D (5 bases). From germline, CDR1 is SGDLS and CDR2 YYNGEE. Trimming took 0 bases from V and 4 from J, leaving 13 bases between them. The CDR3 is 15 amino acids. The CDR3 region is CASSVALGETTEAFF. In DNA, the CDR3 is TGTGCCAGCAGCGTAGCTTTGGGGGAGACCACTGAAGCTTTCTTT.